One and the same sample provided the 20 T cell receptor beta chains below, sequenced in a study of blood T cell repertoires in COVID-19. Measured with immunoSEQ multiplex PCR; TCRdb has only the in-frame clones, and not every one. The sample consists of tens of thousands of clones, more than 65% of them appearing once. The sequenced sample was peripheral blood. The receptors shown here come from a woman aged 60 to 75 with acute or convalescent COVID-19.

CDR3 DNA: TGCAGCGTCTCCAGTGGCTACGAGCAGTACTTC. Protein product: CSVSSGYEQYF. The genes are TRBV29-1 and TRBJ2-7; the D is unclear. This CDR3 is built from 11 residues. The germline CDR1 and CDR2 sequences are SQVTM and ANQGSEA. The V end lost 6 bases, the J end lost 3 bases, and 9 bases lay between the germline ends.

This chain uses TRBV6-2 or TRBV6-3 with TRBJ1-2; D is unresolved. The CDR3 contains 12 residues. Germline loops: CDR1 MNHEY, CDR2 SVGEGT. Trimming shortened V by 0 bases and J by 8 bases, and 7 bases separated the two germline ends. The CDR3 DNA follows: TGTGCCAGCAGTTACTCACTCGGGGGCTACACCTTC. It yields the protein CASSYSLGGYTF.

This sequence joins TRBV9 and TRBJ2-3, with 10 bases aligning to TRBD2. Trimming removed 0 bases from V and 3 bases from J; junction bases left unmatched: 10. CDR3 length: 18 residues. Germline lookup yields CDR1 SGDLS and CDR2 YYNGEE. The CDR3: CASSVVERGGGITDTQYF. CDR3 sequence (DNA): TGTGCCAGCAGCGTAGTCGAGCGGGGGGGCGGTATTACAGATACGCAGTATTTT.

The V call is TRBV4-1, the J call TRBJ1-3; a weak D match, TRBD1 (5 bases). The ends were cut back, 0 bases at V and 0 bases at J, with 12 bases in the middle. This CDR3 region has 17 residues. Germline CDR1 MGHRA, CDR2 YSYEKL. The chain's CDR3 is CASSQDLAQGSGNTIYF. The CDR3 bases are TGCGCCAGCAGCCAAGATCTGGCGCAGGGCTCTGGAAACACCATATATTTT.

The rearrangement joins TRBV3-1 (or the pseudogene TRBV3-2) to TRBJ2-1; TRBD2 agrees at 9 bases. Germline values: CDR1 LGHDT, CDR2 YNNKEL (reference sequence). This CDR3 has 20 amino acids. After removal of 4 bases from V and 0 bases from J, the junction contained 16 bases not matched to a gene. As DNA, the CDR3 is TGTGCCAGCAGCCTCCTACCGGCTAGCGGGGCTACTAGCTCCTACAATGAGCAGTTCTTC. Its translation is CASSLLPASGATSSYNEQFF.

The CDR3 DNA follows: TGCGCCAGCAGCTTGGGTACAGGGATCGACGAGCAGTACTTC. Encoded protein: CASSLGTGIDEQYF. This chain links TRBV5-1 with TRBJ2-7; TRBD1 might be the D (6 bases). Germline V gene data show CDR1 as SGHRS and CDR2 as YFSETQ. The V and J ends lost 0 bases and 5 bases respectively, with 12 bases between them. The CDR3 is made up of 14 amino acids.

This chain uses TRBV7-2 with TRBJ1-2; a weak D match, TRBD1 (5 bases). This CDR3 spans 15 amino acids. Trimming removed 1 base from V and 1 base from J, with 10 bases in between. CDR1 and CDR2 (germline): SGHTA, FQGNSA. CDR3 nucleotide sequence: TGTGCCAGCAGCTTAGGGACACGTATTAACTATGGCTACACCTTC. Translation gives CASSLGTRINYGYTF.

The genes are TRBV18 and TRBJ2-7; weak D call: TRBD2 (6 bases). This CDR3 region has 15 residues. V lost 3 bases to trimming and J lost 1 base, with 13 bases between them. In germline, CDR1 is KGHSH, CDR2 LQKENI. The CDR3 coding sequence is TGTGCCAGCTCACCCCGGGGGTTGGGATCCTACGAGCAGTACTTC. Its protein product is CASSPRGLGSYEQYF.

The rearrangement joins TRBV11-2 to TRBJ1-3; 7 nucleotides align to TRBD1. Trimming took 5 bases from V and 1 from J; bases not matched to a gene: 2. The germline CDR1 and CDR2 sequences are SGHAT and FQNNGV. This CDR3 is 14 amino acids long. The CDR3 bases are TGTGCCAGCAGCATGGGACAGTCTGGAAACACCATATATTTT. Translating gives CASSMGQSGNTIYF.

The chain couples TRBV6-5 to TRBJ1-2, with a weak D call TRBD1 (6 bases). V lost 0 bases to trimming and J lost 1 base, with 9 bases between them. The CDR3 loop spans 15 amino acids. Germline V CDR1 and CDR2: MNHEY, SVGAGI. CDR3 coding DNA: TGTGCCAGCAGTTACTCCCTACAGGGTAACTATGGCTACACCTTC. Translation: CASSYSLQGNYGYTF.

The chain employs TRBV19 and TRBJ1-5; D not resolved. The CDR3 spans 15 residues. CDR1 and CDR2 from the germline V gene are LNHDA and SQIVND (reference sequence). V was shortened by 3 bases and J by 0 bases, with 9 bases between the two germline ends. This CDR3 reads CASSIRGNSNQPQHF. CDR3 nucleotide sequence: TGTGCCAGTAGTATCCGGGGAAATAGCAATCAGCCCCAGCATTTT. The variable domain in full, with the rest retrieved from reference TRBV19 and TRBJ1-5, is DGGITQSPKYLFRKEGQNVTLSCEQNLNHDAMYWYRQDPGQGLRLIYYSQIVNDFQKGDIAEGYSVSREKKESFPLTVTSAQKNPTAFYLCASSIRGNSNQPQHFGDGTRLSIL.

This clone has just one count. The junction shows a germline mismatch at one end, possibly a read error. J is TRBJ1-3 and V is TRBV6-1, with unresolved D. The germline V gene encodes CDR1 MNHNS and CDR2 SASEGT. This CDR3 contains 14 residues. In DNA, the CDR3 is TGTGCCAGCAGGGAAGGTTACTCTGGAAACACCATATATTTT. Protein: CASREGYSGNTIYF.

The J gene is TRBJ1-6, the V gene TRBV24-1, with 9 bases lining up with TRBD1. The CDR3 has 18 amino acids. V lost 3 bases, J lost 1 base, and 6 bases stayed unmatched. The V gene's germline CDR1 is KGHDR and CDR2 SFDVKD. CDR3 in amino acids: CATSDGGQGRSYNSPLHF. The CDR3 bases are TGTGCCACCAGTGATGGAGGACAGGGGCGGTCCTATAATTCACCCCTCCACTTT.

CDR3 sequence (DNA): TGTGCCAGCAGCCCTAGGGGCGGGGACTTGAACACTGAAGCTTTCTTT. Amino acid sequence: CASSPRGGDLNTEAFF. The chain couples TRBV7-9 to TRBJ1-1; the D gene is possibly TRBD1 (5 bases). The germline CDR1 and CDR2 sequences are SEHNR and FQNEAQ (reference sequence). CDR3 length: 16 residues. Trimming removed 5 bases from V and 0 bases from J, with 16 bases in between.

V is TRBV9 and J is TRBJ1-6; D is ambiguous. The V gene's germline CDR1 is SGDLS and CDR2 YYNGEE. V was trimmed by 0 bases and J by 4 bases, leaving 5 bases between them. The CDR3 extends over 14 amino acids. The CDR3 reads CASSVGGYNSPLHF. As DNA, the CDR3 is TGTGCCAGCAGCGTAGGAGGGTATAATTCACCCCTCCACTTT. Drawing the rest from reference TRBV9 and TRBJ1-6, the complete variable domain is DSGVTQTPKHLITATGQRVTLRCSPRSGDLSVYWYQQSLDQGLQFLIQYYNGEERAKGNILERFSAQQFPDLHSELNLSSLELGDSALYFCASSVGGYNSPLHFGNGTRLTVT.

This clone occurred a few times. This chain links TRBV6-5 with TRBJ1-1; D not certain. V lost 0 bases, J lost 1 base, and 9 bases lay in between. This CDR3 is built from 15 residues. In germline, CDR1 is MNHEY, CDR2 SVGAGI. The CDR3 protein is CASSYSLRGNTEAFF. DNA for the CDR3: TGTGCCAGCAGTTACTCTCTGCGAGGGAACACTGAAGCTTTCTTT.

The rearrangement joins TRBV15 to TRBJ2-4; TRBD2 might be the D (6 bases). V lost 1 base and J lost 0, with 10 bases in between. The length of the CDR3 is 16 residues. CDR1 is LNHNV, CDR2 YYDKDF, per germline (reference sequence). CDR3 residues: CATSRGSEGAKNIQYF. The CDR3, as DNA: TGTGCCACCAGCAGAGGTTCGGAGGGAGCCAAAAACATTCAGTACTTC.

The genes are TRBV3-1 (or the pseudogene TRBV3-2) and TRBJ2-7; possibly TRBD2 for D (5 bases). V lost 3 bases and J 4 bases, leaving 7 bases between the germline ends. The germline V gene encodes CDR1 LGHDT and CDR2 YNNKEL (reference sequence). The CDR3 totals 12 residues. CDR3 in amino acids: CASSHGGYEQYF. The CDR3 DNA reads TGTGCCAGCAGCCACGGCGGGTACGAGCAGTACTTC.

The chain couples TRBV30 to TRBJ1-1, with 7 bases identical to TRBD1. The CDR3 length is 12 residues. Germline V lookup: CDR1 GTSNPN, CDR2 SVGIG (reference sequence). J was trimmed by 5 bases and V by 3 bases; bases with no gene match: 3. CDR3 bases: TGTGCCTGGAGGGGGACAGAGACTGAAGCTTTCTTT. It yields the protein CAWRGTETEAFF.

The rearrangement joins TRBV5-6 to TRBJ2-7, with TRBD2 matching 7 bases. Trimming cost V 4 bases and J 1 base; bases outside gene matches: 5. CDR3 length: 14 amino acids. From germline, CDR1 is SGHDT and CDR2 YYEEEE. CDR3 in DNA: TGTGCCAGCAGCCCCAGCGGGGATTCCTACGAGCAGTACTTC. As protein: CASSPSGDSYEQYF.